One T cell receptor beta chain is described in this entry. The CDR3 extends over 15 amino acids. Looked up from germline, CDR1 is SGHRS and CDR2 is YFSETQ. This record comes from a study of monozygotic twins with inflammatory bowel disease. TCRdb reanalyzed the 5' RACE reads, giving one entry per CDR3 protein sequence and no DNA. The data show over 350,000 distinct CDR3 sequences, and the top ten clones hold around 2.6%. The source is a human donor with ulcerative colitis or Crohn's disease, or a healthy co-twin of an affected twin (not recorded which). The chain recombines TRBV5-1 with TRBJ2-5. Sequencing was performed on blood. Here the CDR3 reads CASTPLGTAQETQYF.